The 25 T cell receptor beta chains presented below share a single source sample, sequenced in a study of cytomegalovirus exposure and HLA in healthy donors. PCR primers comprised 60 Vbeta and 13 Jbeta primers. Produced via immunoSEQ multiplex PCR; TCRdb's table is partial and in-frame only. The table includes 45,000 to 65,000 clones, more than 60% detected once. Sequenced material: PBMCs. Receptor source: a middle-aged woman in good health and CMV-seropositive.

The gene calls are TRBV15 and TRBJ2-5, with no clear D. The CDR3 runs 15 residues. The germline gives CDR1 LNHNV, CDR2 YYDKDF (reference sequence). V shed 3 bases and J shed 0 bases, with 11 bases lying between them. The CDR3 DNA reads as TGTGCCACCAGCAGTAACCTAATGTACCAAGAGACCCAGTACTTC. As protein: CATSSNLMYQETQYF.

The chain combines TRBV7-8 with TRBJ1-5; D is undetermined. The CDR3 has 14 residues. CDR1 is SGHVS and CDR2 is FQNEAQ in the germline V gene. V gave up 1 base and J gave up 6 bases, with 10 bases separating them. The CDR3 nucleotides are TGTGCCAGCAGCTTAGTTCTGGCAGGTCAGCCCCAGCATTTT. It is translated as CASSLVLAGQPQHF. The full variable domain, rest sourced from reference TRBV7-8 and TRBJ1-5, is GAGVSQSPRYKVAKRGQDVALRCDPISGHVSLFWYQQALGQGPEFLTYFQNEAQLDKSGLPSDRFFAERPEGSVSTLKIQRTQQEDSAVYLCASSLVLAGQPQHFGDGTRLSIL.

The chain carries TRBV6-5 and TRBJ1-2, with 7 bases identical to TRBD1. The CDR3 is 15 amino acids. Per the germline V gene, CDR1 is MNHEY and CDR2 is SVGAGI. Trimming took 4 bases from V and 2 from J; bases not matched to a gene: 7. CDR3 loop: CASSSFDRVNYGYTF. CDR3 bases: TGTGCCAGCAGTTCCTTCGACAGGGTGAACTATGGCTACACCTTC.

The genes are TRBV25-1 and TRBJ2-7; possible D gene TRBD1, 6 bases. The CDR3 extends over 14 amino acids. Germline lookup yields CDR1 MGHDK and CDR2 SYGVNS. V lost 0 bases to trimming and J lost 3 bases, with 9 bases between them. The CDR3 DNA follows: TGTGCCAGCAGTGAATATTTACAGGGCTACGAGCAGTACTTC. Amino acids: CASSEYLQGYEQYF.

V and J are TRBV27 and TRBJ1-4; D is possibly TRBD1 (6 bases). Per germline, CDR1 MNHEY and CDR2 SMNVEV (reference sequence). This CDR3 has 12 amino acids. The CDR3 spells CFGGASNEKLFF. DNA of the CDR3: TGTTTCGGGGGGGCCTCTAATGAAAAACTGTTTTTT.

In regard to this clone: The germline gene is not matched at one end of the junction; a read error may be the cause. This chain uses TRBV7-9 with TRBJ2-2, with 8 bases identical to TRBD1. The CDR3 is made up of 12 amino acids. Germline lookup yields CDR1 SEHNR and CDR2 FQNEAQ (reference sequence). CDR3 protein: CASSLTTGALFF. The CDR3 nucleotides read TGTGCCAGCAGCTTAACGACAGGGGCGCTGTTTTTT.

The CDR3 protein is CASRGYNYGYTF. CDR3 sequence (DNA): TGTGCCAGTAGGGGTTACAACTATGGCTACACCTTC. The gene calls are TRBV2 and TRBJ1-2; possibly TRBD1 for D (5 bases). V was pared by 9 bases and J by 2 bases, with 10 bases between. CDR3 size: 12 residues. CDR1 and CDR2 (germline): SNHLY, FYNNEI.

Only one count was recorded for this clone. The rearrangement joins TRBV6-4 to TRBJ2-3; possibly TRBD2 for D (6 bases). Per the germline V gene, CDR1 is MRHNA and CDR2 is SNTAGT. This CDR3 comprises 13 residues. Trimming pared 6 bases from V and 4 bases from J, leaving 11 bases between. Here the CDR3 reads CASRAGWADTQYF. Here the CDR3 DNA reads TGTGCCAGCAGGGCGGGGTGGGCAGATACGCAGTATTTT.

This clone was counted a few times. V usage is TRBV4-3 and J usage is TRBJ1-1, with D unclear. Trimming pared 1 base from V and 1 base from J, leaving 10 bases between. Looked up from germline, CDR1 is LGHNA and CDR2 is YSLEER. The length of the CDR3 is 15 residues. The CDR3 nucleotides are TGCGCCAGCAGCCAAGGTCCGGAGAAGAACACTGAAGCTTTCTTT. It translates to CASSQGPEKNTEAFF.

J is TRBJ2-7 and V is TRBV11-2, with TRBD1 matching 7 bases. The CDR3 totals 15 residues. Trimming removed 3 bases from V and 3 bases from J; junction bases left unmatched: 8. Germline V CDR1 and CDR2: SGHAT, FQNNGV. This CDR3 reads CASSFTDRRNYEQYF. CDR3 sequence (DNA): TGTGCCAGCAGCTTCACGGACAGGCGGAACTACGAGCAGTACTTC.

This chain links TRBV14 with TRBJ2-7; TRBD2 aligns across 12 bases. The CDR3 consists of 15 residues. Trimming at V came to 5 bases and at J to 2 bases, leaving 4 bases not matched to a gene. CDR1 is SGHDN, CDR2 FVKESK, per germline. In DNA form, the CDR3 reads TGTGCCAGCAGCTCTGGACTAGCGGGGCCCTACGAGCAGTACTTC. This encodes CASSSGLAGPYEQYF. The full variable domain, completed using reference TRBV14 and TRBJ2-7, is EAGVTQFPSHSVIEKGQTVTLRCDPISGHDNLYWYRRVMGKEIKFLLHFVKESKQDESGMPNNRFLAERTGGTYSTLKVQPAELEDSGVYFCASSSGLAGPYEQYFGPGTRLTVT.

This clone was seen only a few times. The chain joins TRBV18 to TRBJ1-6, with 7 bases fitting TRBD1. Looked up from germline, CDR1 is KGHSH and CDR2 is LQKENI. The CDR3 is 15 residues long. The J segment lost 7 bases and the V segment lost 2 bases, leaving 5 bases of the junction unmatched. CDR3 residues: CASSPRDSGNSPLHF. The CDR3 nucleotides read TGTGCCAGCTCACCAAGGGACAGCGGGAATTCACCCCTCCACTTT.

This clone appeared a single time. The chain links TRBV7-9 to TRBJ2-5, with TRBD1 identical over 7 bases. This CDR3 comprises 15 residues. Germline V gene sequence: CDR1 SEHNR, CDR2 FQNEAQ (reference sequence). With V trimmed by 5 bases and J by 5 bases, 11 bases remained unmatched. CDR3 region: CASSRTTGAGETQYF. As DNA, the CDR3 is TGTGCCAGCAGCCGGACCACAGGGGCCGGGGAGACCCAGTACTTC.

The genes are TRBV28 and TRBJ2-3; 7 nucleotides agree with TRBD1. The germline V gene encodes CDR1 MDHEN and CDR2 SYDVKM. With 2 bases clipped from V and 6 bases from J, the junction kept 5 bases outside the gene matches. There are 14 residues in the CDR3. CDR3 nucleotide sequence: TGTGCCAGCAGTTTAGACAGGGTGGTGGATACGCAGTATTTT. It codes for CASSLDRVVDTQYF. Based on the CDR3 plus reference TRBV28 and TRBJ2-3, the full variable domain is DVKVTQSSRYLVKRTGEKVFLECVQDMDHENMFWYRQDPGLGLRLIYFSYDVKMKEKGDIPEGYSVSREKKERFSLILESASTNQTSMYLCASSLDRVVDTQYFGPGTRLTVL.

Here the CDR3 reads CASSVDLLAGKETQYF. The CDR3, as DNA: TGTGCCAGCAGCGTAGACCTACTAGCGGGGAAAGAGACCCAGTACTTC. This sequence joins TRBV9 and TRBJ2-5; 10 positions match TRBD2. This CDR3 spans 16 amino acids. Per the germline V gene, CDR1 is SGDLS and CDR2 is YYNGEE. Trimming cost V 0 bases and J 3 bases; bases outside gene matches: 5.

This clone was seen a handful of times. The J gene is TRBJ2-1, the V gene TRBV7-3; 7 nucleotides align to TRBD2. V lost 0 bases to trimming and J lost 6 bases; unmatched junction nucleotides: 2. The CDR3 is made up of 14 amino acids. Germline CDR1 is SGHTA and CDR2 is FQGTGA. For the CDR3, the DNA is TGTGCCAGCAGCTTAACCCCTAGCGGCAATGAGCAGTTCTTC. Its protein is CASSLTPSGNEQFF.

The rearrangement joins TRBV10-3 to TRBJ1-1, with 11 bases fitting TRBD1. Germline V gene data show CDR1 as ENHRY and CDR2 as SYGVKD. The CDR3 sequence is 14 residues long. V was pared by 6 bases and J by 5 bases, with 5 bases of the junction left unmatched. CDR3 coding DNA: TGTGCCATCAGAGCGGGACAGGGGGGAACTGAAGCTTTCTTT. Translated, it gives CAIRAGQGGTEAFF.

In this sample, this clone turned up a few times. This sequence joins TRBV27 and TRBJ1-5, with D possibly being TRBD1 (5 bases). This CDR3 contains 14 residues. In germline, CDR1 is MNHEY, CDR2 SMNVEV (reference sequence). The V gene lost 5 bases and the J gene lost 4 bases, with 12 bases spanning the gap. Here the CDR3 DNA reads TGTGCCAGCAGTCCCCGGAGGGGAAATCAGCCCCAGCATTTT. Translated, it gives CASSPRRGNQPQHF.

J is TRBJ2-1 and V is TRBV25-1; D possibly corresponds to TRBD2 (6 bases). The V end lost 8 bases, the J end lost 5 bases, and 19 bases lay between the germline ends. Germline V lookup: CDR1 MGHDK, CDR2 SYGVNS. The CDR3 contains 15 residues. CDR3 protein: CASGALATGDNEQFF. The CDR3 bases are TGTGCCAGCGGGGCGCTAGCTACGGGGGACAATGAGCAGTTCTTC.

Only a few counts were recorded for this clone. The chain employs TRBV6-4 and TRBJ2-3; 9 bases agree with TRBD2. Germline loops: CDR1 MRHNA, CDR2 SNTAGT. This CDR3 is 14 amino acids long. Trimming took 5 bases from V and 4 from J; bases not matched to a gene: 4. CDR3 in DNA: TGTGCCAGCAGTATGGCGGGGGGGCCAGATACGCAGTATTTT. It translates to CASSMAGGPDTQYF.

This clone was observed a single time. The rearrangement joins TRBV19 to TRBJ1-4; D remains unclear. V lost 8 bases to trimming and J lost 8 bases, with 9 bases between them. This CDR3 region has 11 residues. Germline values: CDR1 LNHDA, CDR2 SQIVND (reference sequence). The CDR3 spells CASGLREKLFF. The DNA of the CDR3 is TGTGCCAGTGGGCTCCGGGAAAAACTGTTTTTT.

DNA for the CDR3: TGTGCCACCAGCAGGCACAGAAACACCATATATTTT. This codes for CATSRHRNTIYF. The chain uses TRBV15 and TRBJ1-3, with no clear D. The CDR3 runs 12 residues. Germline V gene sequence: CDR1 LNHNV, CDR2 YYDKDF (reference sequence). Trimming took off 3 bases at V and 5 bases at J, with 5 bases between the two ends.

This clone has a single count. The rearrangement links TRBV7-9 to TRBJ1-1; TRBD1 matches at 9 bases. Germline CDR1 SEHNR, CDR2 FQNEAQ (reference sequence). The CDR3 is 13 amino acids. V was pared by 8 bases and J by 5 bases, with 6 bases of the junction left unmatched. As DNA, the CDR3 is TGTGCCAGCTCGGGACAGGGAGGGACTGAAGCTTTCTTT. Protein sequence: CASSGQGGTEAFF. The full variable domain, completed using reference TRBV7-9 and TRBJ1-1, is DTGVSQNPRHKITKRGQNVTFRCDPISEHNRLYWYRQTLGQGPEFLTYFQNEAQLEKSRLLSDRFSAERPKGSFSTLEIQRTEQGDSAMYLCASSGQGGTEAFFGQGTRLTVV.

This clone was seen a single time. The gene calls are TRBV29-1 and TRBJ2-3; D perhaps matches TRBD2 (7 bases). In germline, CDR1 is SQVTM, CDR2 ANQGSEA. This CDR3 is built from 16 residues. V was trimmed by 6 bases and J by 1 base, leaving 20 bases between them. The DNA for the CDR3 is TGCAGCGTAGAATTGGGGGGGGCCCCTGGCACAGATACGCAGTATTTT. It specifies CSVELGGAPGTDTQYF.

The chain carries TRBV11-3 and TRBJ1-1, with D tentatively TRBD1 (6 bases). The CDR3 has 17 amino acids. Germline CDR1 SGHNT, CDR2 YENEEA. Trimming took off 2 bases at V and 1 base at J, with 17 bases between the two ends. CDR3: CASSLNQTGTRNTEAFF. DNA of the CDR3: TGTGCCAGCAGCTTAAATCAAACCGGGACAAGGAACACTGAAGCTTTCTTT.